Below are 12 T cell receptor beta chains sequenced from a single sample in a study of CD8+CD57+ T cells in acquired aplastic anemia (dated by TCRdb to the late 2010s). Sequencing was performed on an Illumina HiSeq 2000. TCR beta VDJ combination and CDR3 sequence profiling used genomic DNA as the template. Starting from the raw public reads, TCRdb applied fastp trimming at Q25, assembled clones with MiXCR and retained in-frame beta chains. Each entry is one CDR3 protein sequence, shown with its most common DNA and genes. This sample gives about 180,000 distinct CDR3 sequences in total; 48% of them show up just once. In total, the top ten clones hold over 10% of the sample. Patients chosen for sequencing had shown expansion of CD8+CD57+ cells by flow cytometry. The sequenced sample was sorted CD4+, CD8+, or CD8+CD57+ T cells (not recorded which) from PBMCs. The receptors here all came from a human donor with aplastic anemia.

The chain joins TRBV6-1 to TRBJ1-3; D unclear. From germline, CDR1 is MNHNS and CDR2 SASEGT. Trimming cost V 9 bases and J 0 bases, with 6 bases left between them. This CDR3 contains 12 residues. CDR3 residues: CASLSSGNTIYF. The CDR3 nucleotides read TGTGCCAGTCTTAGCTCTGGAAACACCATATATTTT.

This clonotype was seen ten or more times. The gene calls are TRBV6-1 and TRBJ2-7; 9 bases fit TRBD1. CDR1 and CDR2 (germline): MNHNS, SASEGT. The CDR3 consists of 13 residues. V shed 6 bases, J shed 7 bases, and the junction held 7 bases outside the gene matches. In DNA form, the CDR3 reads TGTGCCAGCAGAGGACAGGGGCGGGAAGAGCAGTACTTC. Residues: CASRGQGREEQYF.

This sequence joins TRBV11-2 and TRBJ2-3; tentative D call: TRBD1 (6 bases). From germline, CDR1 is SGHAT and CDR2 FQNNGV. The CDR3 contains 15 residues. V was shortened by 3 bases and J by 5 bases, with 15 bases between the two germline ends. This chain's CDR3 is CASSLGRGERDTQYF. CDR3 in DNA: TGTGCCAGCAGCTTGGGCAGGGGAGAGAGAGATACGCAGTATTTT.

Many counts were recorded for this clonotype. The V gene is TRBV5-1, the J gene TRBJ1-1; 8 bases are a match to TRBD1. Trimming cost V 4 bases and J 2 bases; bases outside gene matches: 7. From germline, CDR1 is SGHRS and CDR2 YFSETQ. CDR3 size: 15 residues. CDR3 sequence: CASSLRTGRNTEAFF. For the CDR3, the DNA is TGCGCCAGCAGCCTGAGGACAGGGCGAAACACTGAAGCTTTCTTT.

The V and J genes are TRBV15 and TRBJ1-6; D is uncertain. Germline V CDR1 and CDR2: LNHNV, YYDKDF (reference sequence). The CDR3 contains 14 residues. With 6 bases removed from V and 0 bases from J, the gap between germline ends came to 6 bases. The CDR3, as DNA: TGTGCCACCAGGGCAAGCTCCTATAATTCACCCCTCCACTTT. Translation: CATRASSYNSPLHF. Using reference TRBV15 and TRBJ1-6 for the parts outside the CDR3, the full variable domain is DAMVIQNPRYQVTQFGKPVTLSCSQTLNHNVMYWYQQKSSQAPKLLFHYYDKDFNNEADTPDNFQSRRPNTSFCFLDIRSPGLGDTAMYLCATRASSYNSPLHFGNGTRLTVT.

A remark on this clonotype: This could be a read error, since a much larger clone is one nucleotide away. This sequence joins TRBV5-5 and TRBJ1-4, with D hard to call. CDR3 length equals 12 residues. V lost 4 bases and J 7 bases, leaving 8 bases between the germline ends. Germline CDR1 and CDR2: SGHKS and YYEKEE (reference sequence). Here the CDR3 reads CASSPGCEKLFF. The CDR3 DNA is TGTGCCAGCAGCCCCGGGTGTGAAAAACTGTTTTTT.

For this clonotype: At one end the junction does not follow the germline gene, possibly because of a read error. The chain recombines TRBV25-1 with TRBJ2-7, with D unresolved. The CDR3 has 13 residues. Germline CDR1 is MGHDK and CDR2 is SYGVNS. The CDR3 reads CASSEAPSYKQYF. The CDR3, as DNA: TGTGCCAGCAGTGAAGCCCCAAGCTACAAGCAGTACTTC.

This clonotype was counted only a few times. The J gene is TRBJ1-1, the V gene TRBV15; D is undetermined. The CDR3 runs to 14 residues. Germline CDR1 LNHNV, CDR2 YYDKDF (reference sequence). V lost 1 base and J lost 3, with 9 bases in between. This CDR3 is CATSRGGSDTEAFF. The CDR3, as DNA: TGTGCCACCAGCAGAGGAGGGTCGGACACTGAAGCTTTCTTT.

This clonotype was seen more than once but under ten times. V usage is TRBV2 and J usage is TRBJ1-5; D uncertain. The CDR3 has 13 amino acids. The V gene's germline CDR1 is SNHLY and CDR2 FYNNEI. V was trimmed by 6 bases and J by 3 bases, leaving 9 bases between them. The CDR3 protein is CASRLTLNQPQHF. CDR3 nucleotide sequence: TGTGCCAGCAGGTTGACCCTCAATCAGCCCCAGCATTTT. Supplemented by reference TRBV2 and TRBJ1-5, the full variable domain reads EPEVTQTPSHQVTQMGQEVILRCVPISNHLYFYWYRQILGQKVEFLVSFYNNEISEKSEIFDDQFSVERPDGSNFTLKIRSTKLEDSAMYFCASRLTLNQPQHFGDGTRLSIL.

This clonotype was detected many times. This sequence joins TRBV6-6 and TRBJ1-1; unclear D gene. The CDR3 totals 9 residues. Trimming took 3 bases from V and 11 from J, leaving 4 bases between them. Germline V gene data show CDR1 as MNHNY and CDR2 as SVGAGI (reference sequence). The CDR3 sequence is CASSYGAFF. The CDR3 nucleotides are TGTGCCAGCAGTTATGGGGCTTTCTTT.

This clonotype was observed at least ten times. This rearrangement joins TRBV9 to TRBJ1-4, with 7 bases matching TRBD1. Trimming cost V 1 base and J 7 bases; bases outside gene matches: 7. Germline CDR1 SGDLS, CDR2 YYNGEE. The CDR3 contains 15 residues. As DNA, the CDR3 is TGTGCCAGCAGCGTATCCAAGGGACAGTCTGAAAAACTGTTTTTT. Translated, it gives CASSVSKGQSEKLFF.

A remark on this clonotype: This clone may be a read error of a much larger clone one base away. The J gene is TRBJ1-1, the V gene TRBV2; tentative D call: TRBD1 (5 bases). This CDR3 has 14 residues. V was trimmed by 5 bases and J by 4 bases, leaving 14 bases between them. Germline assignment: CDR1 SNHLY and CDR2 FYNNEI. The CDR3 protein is CASSFVQGVTEAFF. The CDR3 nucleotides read TGTGCCAGCAGTTTTGTGCAGGGCGTCACTGAAGCTTTCTTT.